These T cell receptor beta chains were read from a single sample in a study of response to subunit inactivated influenza vaccine. One entry per CDR3 protein, called by TCRdb with MiXCR from the RT-PCR reads. The table records fewer than 700,000 distinct CDR3 sequences, 13% of them present only once. The source was PBMCs from blood, collected about 40 days after vaccination. These TCRs come from a man between 45 and 60 years old who received an inactivated influenza vaccine. CDR3s include the opening cysteine and the closing phenylalanine or tryptophan. The D gene is left open where the match is weak. For some rows the clone size is stated as once, few or many, or as a class when expanded; others skip it.

J | size | D | V | DNA | CDR3
TRBJ2-4 | . | . | TRBV3-1 | TGTGCCAGCAGCCGCGGGGTCGACAGGGCCCAGTACTTC | CASSRGVDRAQYF
TRBJ2-7 | . | . | TRBV5-1 | TGCGCCAGCAGCACCCGGGACACATACGACGAGCAGTACTTC | CASSTRDTYDEQYF
TRBJ2-5 | . | TRBD1 | TRBV7-7 | TGTGCTAGCAGCTTAGTCGGCAGGGGGCAAGAGACCCAGTACTTC | CASSLVGRGQETQYF
TRBJ2-5 | few | . | TRBV28 | TGTGCCAGCAGTTTGGAGGGTCCCCAGGGAGAGACCCAGTACTTC | CASSLEGPQGETQYF
TRBJ2-7 | few | . | TRBV7-9 | TGCGCCAGCAGCTCTGCCGGGGGATCCTACGAGCAGTACTTC | CASSSAGGSYEQYF
TRBJ1-2 | . | . | TRBV7-6 | TGTGCCAGCAGCTTAGGACCGGGGGGCGATGGCTACACCTTC | CASSLGPGGDGYTF
TRBJ2-5 | . | . | TRBV10-3 | TGTGCCATCAGTTTTCAGGGACAAGAGACCCAGTACTTC | CAISFQGQETQYF
TRBJ1-4 | few | TRBD1 | TRBV20-1 | TGCAGTGCTAGAGAGTTAGGGGGCGCGTCTAATGAAAAACTGTTTTTT | CSARELGGASNEKLFF
TRBJ2-5 | . | . | TRBV2 | TGTGCCAGCAGGAGACAGTACCAAGAGACCCAGTACTTC | CASRRQYQETQYF
TRBJ1-2 | . | . | TRBV5-1 | TGCGCCAGCAGCTTGTCCCGGTTGGGCTTCCTCTATGGCTACACCTTC | CASSLSRLGFLYGYTF
TRBJ2-5 | many | . | TRBV20-1 | TGCAGTGCTAGAGGGGGGTTTATCCAAGAGACCCAGTACTTC | CSARGGFIQETQYF
TRBJ2-1 | many | . | TRBV12-3/TRBV12-4 | TGTGCCATAACCAGGGGAGGCAATGAGCAGTTCTTC | CAITRGGNEQFF
TRBJ2-5 | many | TRBD2 | TRBV4-2 | TGTGCCAGCGGAAGGAGTGGTAGCGGGGGGCTGGAGACCCAGTACTTC | CASGRSGSGGLETQYF
TRBJ2-1 | . | . | TRBV25-1 | TGTGCCAGCAGTGAATTAAATGACGACAATGAGCAGTTCTTC | CASSELNDDNEQFF
TRBJ2-3 | . | . | TRBV28 | TGTGCCAGCAGTCGTTATTCCGGCACAGATACGCAGTATTTT | CASSRYSGTDTQYF
TRBJ2-1 | . | TRBD1 | TRBV7-2 | TGTGCCAGCAGCCGAACCGGGGGACAGGGGAACATGCAGTTCTTC | CASSRTGGQGNMQFF
TRBJ2-2 | many | . | TRBV7-2 | TGTGCCAGCAGCTTAGCCAGTAAGACCGGGGAGCTGTTTTTT | CASSLASKTGELFF
TRBJ1-2 | many | . | TRBV7-9 | TGTGCCAGCAGCCGCCCAGGGGCAGAGGGTGGCTACACCTTC | CASSRPGAEGGYTF
TRBJ1-1 | many | . | TRBV12-3/TRBV12-4 | TGTGCCAGCAGGCCCGACAGATTCACTGAAGCTTTCTTT | CASRPDRFTEAFF
TRBJ1-2 | . | . | TRBV5-5 | TGTGCCAGCAGCCCCATAGACCGTCCCAACTATGGCTACACCTTC | CASSPIDRPNYGYTF
TRBJ2-1 | few | . | TRBV24-1 | TGTGCCACCAGTGAACCAGGAGGGCCCTGGAGCTCCTACAATGAGCAGTTCTTC | CATSEPGGPWSSYNEQFF
TRBJ2-1 | few | . | TRBV12-3/TRBV12-4 | TGTGCCAGTCGCTGGGGGGACAATGAGCAGTTCTTC | CASRWGDNEQFF
TRBJ2-3 | few | . | TRBV28 | TGTGCCAGCAGTCCCTCCCTAGGGTATACGCAGTATTTT | CASSPSLGYTQYF
TRBJ2-1 | . | TRBD1 | TRBV4-3 | TGCGCCAGCAGCCAGCCTCACGCAGGGGGCGTCAATGAGCAGTTCTTC | CASSQPHAGGVNEQFF
TRBJ2-3 | few | TRBD2 | TRBV20-1 | TGCAGTGCTTTAATTGTTACGACTAGCGGGAGGAGAGGAACAGATACGCAGTATTTT | CSALIVTTSGRRGTDTQYF
TRBJ2-6 | . | . | TRBV12-3/TRBV12-4 | TGTGCCAGCAGTATCGAGACAGATCCGTTATGGGGGGCCAACGTCCTGACTTTC | CASSIETDPLWGANVLTF
TRBJ2-7 | few | TRBD1 | TRBV4-2 | TGTGCCAGCAGCCAAGGGACAGGGGTCTCCTACGAGCAGTACTTC | CASSQGTGVSYEQYF
TRBJ2-4 | . | . | TRBV12-3/TRBV12-4 | TGTGCCAGCAGTTTCGAGACCAAAAACATTCTGTACTTC | CASSFETKNILYF
TRBJ2-7 | few | . | TRBV7-6 | TGTGCCAGCAGCTTAGGGGGAGGGGGACAGTCAAACCCCTACGAGCAGTACTTC | CASSLGGGGQSNPYEQYF
TRBJ2-3 | few | TRBD2 | TRBV6-1 | TGTGCCAGCAGTCCCGGGGGGGGGGGCCGCAATACGCAGTATTTT | CASSPGGGGRNTQYF
TRBJ1-6 | . | TRBD1 | TRBV12-3/TRBV12-4 | TGTGCCAGCAGTCTCCGACAGGGGCTTCTCTCACCCCTCCACTTT | CASSLRQGLLSPLHF
TRBJ2-2 | many | . | TRBV12-3/TRBV12-4 | TGTGCCAGCAGACCCGGGGAGCGCACCGGGGAGCTGTTTTTT | CASRPGERTGELFF
TRBJ2-2 | few | TRBD2 | TRBV11-2 | TGTGCCAGCAGCTTAGTATCCGGACTAGCGGGGGGGACCACCGGGGAGCTGTTTTTT | CASSLVSGLAGGTTGELFF
TRBJ2-3 | many | . | TRBV12-3/TRBV12-4 | TGTGCCAGCAGTCGTAGCTCTAGCACAGATACGCAGTATTTT | CASSRSSSTDTQYF
TRBJ2-6 | . | TRBD1 | TRBV5-1 | TGCGCCAGCAGCATGGACAGGGTATCTGGGGCCAACGTCCTGACTTTC | CASSMDRVSGANVLTF